This TCR beta chain is from a study of CD8 T cells in ankylosing spondylitis. Notes on the study in general: Ankylosing spondylitis blood appeared to carry a characteristic TCR beta motif of several highly homologous variants. Clones tied to disease were said to be significantly enriched in matched ankylosing spondylitis synovial fluid.

In the case of this clonotype: Antigen unknown.

V dropped 5 bases and J dropped 4 bases, with 12 bases sitting between them. The CDR3 covers 14 residues. Generation of TCR beta libraries employed quantitative 5'-RACE incorporating molecular barcodes. TCRdb re-analysed the 5' RACE reads in MiXCR, keeping a single row per CDR3 protein. The table records about 500,000 distinct CDR3 sequences, roughly an eighth of them present only once. The rearrangement joins TRBV12-3 or TRBV12-4 to TRBJ1-3, with D perhaps TRBD1 (6 bases). The sequenced material came from blood, either unsorted or a sorted T cell fraction (not recorded which). The clonotype originates from a male donor with ankylosing spondylitis. CDR3 in amino acids: CASSQGQLGNTIYF. The CDR3 bases are TGTGCCAGCAGTCAAGGACAGTTAGGAAACACCATATATTTT.